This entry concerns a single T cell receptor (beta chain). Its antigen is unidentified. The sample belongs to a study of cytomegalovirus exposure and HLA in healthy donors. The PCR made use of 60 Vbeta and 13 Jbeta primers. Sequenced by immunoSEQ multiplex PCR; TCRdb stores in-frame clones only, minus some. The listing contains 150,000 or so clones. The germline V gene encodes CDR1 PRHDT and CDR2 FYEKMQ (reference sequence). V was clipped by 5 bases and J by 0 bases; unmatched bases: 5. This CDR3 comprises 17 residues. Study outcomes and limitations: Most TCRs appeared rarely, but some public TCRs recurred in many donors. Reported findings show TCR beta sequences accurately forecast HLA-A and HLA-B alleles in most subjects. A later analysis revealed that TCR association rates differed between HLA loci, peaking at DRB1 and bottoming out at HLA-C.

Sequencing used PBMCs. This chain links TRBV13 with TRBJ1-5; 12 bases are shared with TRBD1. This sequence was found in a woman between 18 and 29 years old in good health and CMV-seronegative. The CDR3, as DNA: TGTGCCAGCAGCGCTGGGACAGGGGGCAATAGCAATCAGCCCCAGCATTTT. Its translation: CASSAGTGGNSNQPQHF.